The entry below describes one T cell receptor (beta chain). The antigen this receptor binds is unknown. Base-call qualities are not available, and no considerably larger clone is one nucleotide away. The source of the sample is a study of blood T cell repertoires in COVID-19 (TCRdb year 2020). Notes on the research overall: Collaborator samples came from the United States, Italy and Spain and covered acute and convalescent phases of COVID-19. A de-identified subject ID, COVID-19 status, age in years and sex were almost always included in the sample metadata. Samples came from the ongoing ImmuneRACE study (first 160 participants) plus 1,254 subjects from 6 global collaborators. Where HLA class I and class II types were available, the types were taken from metadata supplied by the sample provider, not from assay-based typing. Deeply sampled blood TCRbeta repertoires from subjects exposed to, actively infected with, or recovered from COVID-19 were included in the dataset. The prospective study material was composed of cDNA or gDNA derived from T cells, B-cell-depleted T cells, or PBMCs. The repertoires were made available in a free public database intended to serve as a resource for research on the immune response to SARS-CoV-2.

Participants in the prospective study were enrolled through a virtual design, were aged about 18 to 100 years, and lived in about 25 United States geographic areas. To assign participants to cohorts, the prospective study relied on clinical history that participants themselves reported in a screening survey and a study questionnaire. Mobile phlebotomists in the prospective study collected whole blood, serum and a nasopharyngeal or oropharyngeal swab from every participant. Prospective study participants could optionally give additional blood draws and questionnaires over an approximately two-month period. Blood samples from the prospective study were shipped frozen or at room temperature prior to DNA extraction. What the research found in general, with its limitations: The amount of clinical and demographic metadata varied by source and participant and was provided uncurated.

The immunoSEQ Assay, a bias-controlled multiplex PCR, was used to amplify TCRbeta CDR3 regions from genomic DNA. In the source study's methods: Nucleated cell counts per sample were estimated from amplification of reference gene primers within the assay. To quantify the absolute abundance of each unique TCRbeta CDR3 rearrangement, sequence reads were collapsed and filtered. For each sample, productive Simpson clonality was calculated as the square root of Simpson's diversity index across productive rearrangements. TCRdb retrieved this table from immuneACCESS and kept in-frame rearrangements only. Not all clones are present; in checked studies, unresolved V genes account for under half, and no reason is known for the remainder. Clone size and V and J calls were adopted from that table, with D and trimming inferred from the DNA. This sample comprises 150,000 to 200,000 clones, approximately 80% of them detected only once. 5.2% of the sample is held by the ten biggest clonotypes.

Sequencing used PBMCs or T cells enriched from blood (not recorded which). This receptor was taken from an older woman with acute COVID-19.

The bases are TGTGCCAGCAGTGAGGTATCAGGTTACAATGAGCAGTTCTTC. It codes for CASSEVSGYNEQFF. The chain employs TRBV2 and TRBJ2-1, with no confidently assigned D gene. Trimming at the junction amounts to 3 bases on V and 4 bases on J, and the germline ends lie 10 bases apart. The CDR3 spans 14 residues, from the cysteine through the phenylalanine. Of the read, only the CDR3 DNA is kept; its 42 bases are in frame from base 1. Based on the germline V gene, the CDR1 and CDR2 sequences are SNHLY and FYNNEI.